One sample yielded the 8 T cell receptor beta chains listed below, sequenced in a study of T cells after yellow fever vaccination. TCRdb re-called the 5' RACE reads with MiXCR, one entry per CDR3 protein. The sample lists about 350,000 distinct CDR3 sequences; approximately 13% were seen once. The sequences come from CD4+ T cells sorted from PBMCs, collected 15 days after the yellow fever booster vaccination. The receptor source for this set is a man aged 18 to 29 who received the YFV17D yellow fever vaccine.

The chain employs TRBV19 and TRBJ2-1, with D possibly matching TRBD2 (6 bases). The germline V and J ends were trimmed by 10 bases and 8 bases, with 15 bases remaining between them. Germline V gene sequence: CDR1 LNHDA, CDR2 SQIVND (reference sequence). The CDR3 length is 12 residues. Written as DNA, the CDR3 is TGTGCCACTCGACGATCGGGAGATGAGCAGTTCTTC. Its translation: CATRRSGDEQFF.

This clonotype was found a few times. The chain carries TRBV3-1 and TRBJ2-2, with D unresolved. The ends were cut back, 3 bases at V and 4 bases at J, with 12 bases in the middle. Germline lookup yields CDR1 LGHDT and CDR2 YNNKEL (reference sequence). This CDR3 has 15 amino acids. CDR3 DNA: TGTGCCAGCAGCCAGATAGGACGCGGCACCGGGGAGCTGTTTTTT. It codes for CASSQIGRGTGELFF.

The rearrangement joins TRBV27 to TRBJ2-3; 11 bases fit TRBD2. CDR3 length equals 13 residues. Looked up from germline, CDR1 is MNHEY and CDR2 is SMNVEV (reference sequence). J was trimmed by 5 bases and V by 7 bases; bases with no gene match: 2. The CDR3 loop is CASIAGGEDTQYF. The CDR3 DNA is TGTGCCAGCATAGCGGGGGGGGAAGATACGCAGTATTTT.

The rearrangement links TRBV5-1 to TRBJ2-7; D gene unclear. Trimming took off 0 bases at V and 5 bases at J, with 9 bases between the two ends. Per germline, CDR1 SGHRS and CDR2 YFSETQ. The CDR3 runs 13 residues. CDR3 protein: CASSLDYGDEQYF. CDR3 coding DNA: TGCGCCAGCAGCTTGGATTACGGAGACGAGCAGTACTTC. Full variable domain (remainder filled in from reference TRBV5-1 and TRBJ2-7): KAGVTQTPRYLIKTRGQQVTLSCSPISGHRSVSWYQQTPGQGLQFLFEYFSETQRNKGNFPGRFSGRQFSNSRSEMNVSTLELGDSALYLCASSLDYGDEQYFGPGTRLTVT.

This clonotype has more than one count but fewer than ten. This chain uses TRBV5-6 with TRBJ1-6; 12 nucleotides line up with TRBD1. Germline assignment: CDR1 SGHDT and CDR2 YYEEEE. V lost 3 bases to trimming and J lost 13 bases; unmatched junction nucleotides: 8. The CDR3 runs to 15 residues. The CDR3 bases are TGTGCCAGCAGCTGGGGGACAGGGGGCTCCCGGCCCCTCCACTTT. Translated: CASSWGTGGSRPLHF.

The chain combines TRBV15 with TRBJ2-2, with D possibly TRBD1 on 6 matching bases. Germline assignment: CDR1 LNHNV and CDR2 YYDKDF (reference sequence). CDR3 size: 14 residues. The germline V and J ends were trimmed by 0 bases and 9 bases, with 11 bases remaining between them. The DNA of the CDR3 is TGTGCCACCAGCAGAGACAGGGGTCTCCGGGAGCTGTTTTTT. Amino acid sequence: CATSRDRGLRELFF.

The V gene is TRBV2, the J gene TRBJ2-5, with D uncertain. Trimming pared 4 bases from V and 7 bases from J, leaving 10 bases between. The CDR3 consists of 12 residues. Germline lookup yields CDR1 SNHLY and CDR2 FYNNEI. CDR3 loop: CASSVDLGTQYF. The CDR3 bases are TGTGCCAGCAGTGTGGACCTAGGGACCCAGTACTTC.

The chain joins TRBV5-4 to TRBJ2-5, with D tentatively TRBD2 (5 bases). The V end was cut by 0 bases, the J end by 5 bases, with 11 bases between. The germline V gene encodes CDR1 SGHNT and CDR2 YYREEE (reference sequence). This CDR3 has 14 amino acids. CDR3 sequence: CASSLGAEKETQYF. CDR3 sequence (DNA): TGTGCCAGCAGCTTGGGAGCGGAAAAGGAGACCCAGTACTTC. Using reference TRBV5-4 and TRBJ2-5 for the parts outside the CDR3, the full variable domain is ETGVTQSPTHLIKTRGQQVTLRCSSQSGHNTVSWYQQALGQGPQFIFQYYREEENGRGNFPPRFSGLQFPNYSSELNVNALELDDSALYLCASSLGAEKETQYFGPGTRLLVL.